This T cell receptor (beta chain) was recorded in a study of beta chain features in type 1 diabetes. Regarding the study as a whole: Insertions were fewer and deletions more numerous at VDJ junctions in type 1 diabetes patients. Significant though moderate, a shortening of TCRB CDR3s appeared in all four CD4+ subsets of Type 1 diabetes patients.

Of the isolated RNA, all was reverse transcribed, and so the sequenced material was expressed TCRB transcripts. Mean yield for stem cell-like memory T cell samples was 850,000 to 1,200,000 reads. The assay was immunoSEQ multiplex PCR, and TCRdb's table has in-frame clones only and misses some. This sample yields approximately 90,000 clones, of which roughly a third are seen a single time; about 0.42% belongs to the top ten. The V end was cut by 6 bases, the J end by 2 bases, with 13 bases between. This CDR3 contains 14 residues. From germline, CDR1 is SGHTA and CDR2 FQGNSA. This clone was counted a few times. The antigen is not known.

This chain connects TRBV7-2 to TRBJ2-5, with a weak D call TRBD1 (5 bases). The sample comprised stem cell memory CD4+ T cells from blood. The receptor comes from a woman between 18 and 29 years old in good health. The CDR3 region has the DNA TGTGCCAGCAGTCTCAGGGTTGTACAAGAGACCCAGTACTTC. This gives the protein CASSLRVVQETQYF.